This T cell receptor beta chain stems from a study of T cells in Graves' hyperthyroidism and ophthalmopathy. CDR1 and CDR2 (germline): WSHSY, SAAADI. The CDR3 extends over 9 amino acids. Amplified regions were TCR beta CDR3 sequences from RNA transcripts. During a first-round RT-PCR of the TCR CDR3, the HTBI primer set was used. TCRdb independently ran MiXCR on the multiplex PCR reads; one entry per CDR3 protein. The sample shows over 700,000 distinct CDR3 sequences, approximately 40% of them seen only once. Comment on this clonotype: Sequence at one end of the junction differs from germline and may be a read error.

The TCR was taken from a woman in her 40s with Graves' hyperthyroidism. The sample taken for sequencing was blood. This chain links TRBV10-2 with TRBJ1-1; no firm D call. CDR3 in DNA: TGCGCCAGCAACTGGCGGGAGCTCTTT. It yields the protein CASNWRELF.